This TCR beta chain derives from a study of Ad26.COV2.S vaccination and SARS-CoV-2 variants. Study details: The authors gave Ad26.COV2.S intramuscularly, either once or twice 56 days apart.

Regarding this clone: Its target is not known.

Germline-derived CDR1 and CDR2 are SGHKS and YYEKEE (reference sequence). This CDR3 has 13 amino acids. V was cut by 10 bases and J by 0 bases, with 14 bases left in between. Method: immunoSEQ multiplex PCR; TCRdb's copy keeps in-frame clones and lacks some. Of roughly 270,000 clones in the sample, 70% to 90% were seen once. General study points: Spike-specific TCR breadth was greater in vaccine than placebo recipients.

Noted treatment: approximately 18 received Ad26.COV2.S at low or high dose, single or two shots; several received placebo; per-sample allocation not given. Day 63 after the first vaccine or placebo injection was the time point for sampling. Participants' vaccine, an Ad26 vector, delivered Wuhan-strain SARS-CoV-2 spike. This TCR derives from a person between 18 and 65 years old who received the Ad26.COV2.S COVID-19 vaccine or a placebo. The J gene is TRBJ2-7, the V gene TRBV5-5, with D maybe TRBD1 (5 bases). This material consisted of peripheral blood, taken in a trial of Ad26.COV2.S vaccine versus placebo. CDR3: CACAQGSSYEQYF. For the CDR3, the DNA is TGTGCCTGTGCGCAGGGTAGCTCCTACGAGCAGTACTTC.